Following are 29 T cell receptor beta chains from one sample sequenced in a study of neoadjuvant nivolumab and ipilimumab in lung cancer. The protocol was immunoSEQ multiplex PCR, while the TCRdb copy is restricted to in-frame clones and leaves out a portion. The table has approximately 19,000 clones, over 70% seen once. The sample consisted of peripheral blood, taken before neoadjuvant nivolumab, alone or with ipilimumab. The receptors originated from an adult with non-small cell lung cancer.

CDR3 sequence (DNA): TGTGCCAGCAGCGGCTCGGGACTAGCACGCACAGATACGCAGTATTTT. Protein product: CASSGSGLARTDTQYF. V usage is TRBV7-2 and J usage is TRBJ2-3, with 9 bases identical to TRBD2. CDR1 is SGHTA, CDR2 FQGNSA, per germline. The CDR3 runs to 16 residues. The V segment lost 5 bases and the J segment 1 base; nucleotides outside the gene matches: 7.

A single count supports this clone. The chain combines TRBV27 with TRBJ2-7; TRBD2 is a possible D gene (5 bases). The germline V gene has CDR1 MNHEY and CDR2 SMNVEV (reference sequence). V was trimmed by 7 bases and J by 7 bases, leaving 20 bases between them. The CDR3 is made up of 14 amino acids. CDR3 sequence (DNA): TGTGCCAGCACTCCCCGGGGAGTTTCTAGGGAGCAGTACTTC. Translating gives CASTPRGVSREQYF.

The V gene is TRBV7-2, the J gene TRBJ2-5; 12 nucleotides match TRBD2. Per germline, CDR1 SGHTA and CDR2 FQGNSA. CDR3 length: 17 amino acids. The trim removed 3 bases at V and 2 bases at J, leaving 7 bases unmatched. CDR3 region: CASSFLAGGPIQETQYF. CDR3 nucleotide sequence: TGTGCCAGCAGCTTTCTAGCGGGAGGGCCGATACAAGAGACCCAGTACTTC. Together with reference TRBV7-2 and TRBJ2-5, the CDR3 gives the full variable domain: GAGVSQSPSNKVTEKGKDVELRCDPISGHTALYWYRQSLGQGLEFLIYFQGNSAPDKSGLPSDRFSAERTGGSVSTLTIQRTQQEDSAVYLCASSFLAGGPIQETQYFGPGTRLLVL.

The chain joins TRBV18 to TRBJ2-5, with 8 bases aligning to TRBD1. Germline V gives CDR1 KGHSH, CDR2 LQKENI. The CDR3 has 13 amino acids. V lost 4 bases and J lost 4; bases outside the gene matches: 2. The CDR3 loop reads CASSQTGGETQYF. CDR3 DNA: TGTGCCAGCTCACAAACAGGGGGAGAGACCCAGTACTTC.

V and J are TRBV29-1 and TRBJ2-7; 9 bases are shared with TRBD1. Per germline, CDR1 SQVTM and CDR2 ANQGSEA. V lost 5 bases to trimming and J lost 3 bases; unmatched junction nucleotides: 5. This CDR3 region has 13 residues. The DNA for the CDR3 is TGCAGCGTTTCAAAGACAGGGGGCTACGAGCAGTACTTC. This sequence encodes CSVSKTGGYEQYF.

This clone was recorded once. This chain joins TRBV11-2 and TRBJ2-7; D ambiguous. CDR3 length: 13 amino acids. Germline-derived CDR1 and CDR2 are SGHAT and FQNNGV. Trimming stripped 1 base from V and 3 bases from J, with 7 bases between. CDR3 DNA sequence: TGTGCCAGCAGCTTAGTAGGCAGCTACGAGCAGTACTTC. Amino acid sequence: CASSLVGSYEQYF. Filled out from reference TRBV11-2 and TRBJ2-7, the complete variable domain reads EAGVAQSPRYKIIEKRQSVAFWCNPISGHATLYWYQQILGQGPKLLIQFQNNGVVDDSQLPKDRFSAERLKGVDSTLKIQPAKLEDSAVYLCASSLVGSYEQYFGPGTRLTVT.

The chain couples TRBV7-9 to TRBJ1-1; possible D gene TRBD1, 6 bases. The CDR3 is 14 amino acids. Germline values: CDR1 SEHNR, CDR2 FQNEAQ (reference sequence). The ends were cut back, 5 bases at V and 0 bases at J, with 10 bases in the middle. The CDR3 DNA reads TGTGCCAGCAGCGTCCGGGACATGAACACTGAAGCTTTCTTT. Its translation: CASSVRDMNTEAFF. The full variable domain, rest sourced from reference TRBV7-9 and TRBJ1-1, is DTGVSQNPRHKITKRGQNVTFRCDPISEHNRLYWYRQTLGQGPEFLTYFQNEAQLEKSRLLSDRFSAERPKGSFSTLEIQRTEQGDSAMYLCASSVRDMNTEAFFGQGTRLTVV.

The V call is TRBV5-1, the J call TRBJ2-7; 10 bases are a match to TRBD2. With V trimmed by 4 bases and J by 5 bases, 9 bases remained unmatched. CDR1 and CDR2 from the germline V gene are SGHRS and YFSETQ. This CDR3 is built from 15 residues. Here the CDR3 DNA reads TGCGCCAGCAGCCCCCTAGCGGGAGTTTGGAACGAGCAGTACTTC. Amino acids: CASSPLAGVWNEQYF. Using reference TRBV5-1 and TRBJ2-7 for the parts outside the CDR3, the full variable domain is KAGVTQTPRYLIKTRGQQVTLSCSPISGHRSVSWYQQTPGQGLQFLFEYFSETQRNKGNFPGRFSGRQFSNSRSEMNVSTLELGDSALYLCASSPLAGVWNEQYFGPGTRLTVT.

This sequence joins TRBV9 and TRBJ1-2, with 8 bases aligning to TRBD1. Germline trimming cut 4 bases from V and 7 bases from J; bases unmatched to any gene: 9. CDR3 length: 14 residues. The germline V gene encodes CDR1 SGDLS and CDR2 YYNGEE. The DNA for the CDR3 is TGTGCCAGCAGCCCCAGACAGGGGCTCGGTGGCTACACCTTC. Its translation: CASSPRQGLGGYTF.

This clone showed up just once. The rearrangement links TRBV18 to TRBJ1-5; a weak D match, TRBD1 (6 bases). There are 14 residues in the CDR3. Germline CDR1 and CDR2: KGHSH and LQKENI. V was pared by 3 bases and J by 5 bases, with 11 bases between. The CDR3 DNA reads as TGTGCCAGCTCACCTTGGGCAGGGGATCAGCCCCAGCATTTT. It encodes CASSPWAGDQPQHF.

This chain uses TRBV5-4 with TRBJ2-3; 12 bases fit TRBD2. CDR1 and CDR2 (germline): SGHNT, YYREEE (reference sequence). Unmatched junction bases numbered 7, after V lost 4 bases and J lost 4 bases. The CDR3 is 16 residues long. The CDR3 region has the DNA TGTGCCAGCAGCATACCTAGCGGGAGGGCCGCAGATACGCAGTATTTT. It is translated as CASSIPSGRAADTQYF.

The chain joins TRBV6-1 to TRBJ1-1, with a weak D call TRBD1 (5 bases). Germline loops: CDR1 MNHNS, CDR2 SASEGT. CDR3 length: 13 amino acids. The germline V and J ends were trimmed by 3 bases and 4 bases, with 9 bases remaining between them. The CDR3 DNA sequence: TGTGCCAGCAGTGAGGGACCTATCACTGAAGCTTTCTTT. It encodes CASSEGPITEAFF.

The chain employs TRBV18 and TRBJ1-1, with D hard to call. The V end lost 3 bases, the J end lost 2 bases, and 10 bases lay between the germline ends. The CDR3 extends over 14 amino acids. In germline, CDR1 is KGHSH, CDR2 LQKENI. The CDR3 loop reads CASSPMEANTEAFF. The CDR3 DNA reads TGTGCCAGCTCACCGATGGAAGCCAACACTGAAGCTTTCTTT.

The rearrangement links TRBV5-4 to TRBJ1-1; 8 nucleotides agree with TRBD1. The CDR3 runs to 15 residues. The junction had 6 bases not matched to a gene; V was cut back by 4 bases and J by 1 base. CDR1 and CDR2 (germline): SGHNT, YYREEE (reference sequence). This chain's CDR3 is CASSLWDRTNTEAFF. The CDR3 DNA sequence: TGTGCCAGCAGCCTCTGGGACAGGACGAACACTGAAGCTTTCTTT.

The chain recombines TRBV5-4 with TRBJ1-2, with 8 bases that match TRBD1. Germline values: CDR1 SGHNT, CDR2 YYREEE (reference sequence). The ends lost 0 bases at V and 4 bases at J; junction bases unmatched: 5. The CDR3 consists of 15 residues. This CDR3 reads CASSLDPGTGYGYTF. CDR3 nucleotides: TGTGCCAGCAGCTTGGACCCCGGGACAGGCTATGGCTACACCTTC.

The chain combines TRBV29-1 with TRBJ2-3; no definite D call. Trimming pared 6 bases from V and 0 bases from J, leaving 16 bases between. This CDR3 contains 15 residues. CDR1 and CDR2 (germline): SQVTM, ANQGSEA. In DNA, the CDR3 is TGCAGCGTCCCCTGGCGCCAGTCTAGCACAGATACGCAGTATTTT. Residues: CSVPWRQSSTDTQYF.

The gene calls are TRBV6-1 and TRBJ1-4, with D uncertain. The germline gives CDR1 MNHNS, CDR2 SASEGT. V was trimmed by 4 bases and J by 6 bases, leaving 3 bases between them. The CDR3 covers 11 residues. The CDR3 here is CASSGYEKLFF. CDR3 DNA: TGTGCCAGCAGTGGGTATGAAAAACTGTTTTTT.

This clone was seen more than once but under ten times. The rearrangement joins TRBV7-9 to TRBJ2-5; D gene unclear. CDR3 length: 12 amino acids. Germline loops: CDR1 SEHNR, CDR2 FQNEAQ (reference sequence). The V and J ends lost 7 bases and 2 bases respectively, with 8 bases between them. The DNA of the CDR3 is TGTGCCAGCAACGCCGGGCAAGAGACCCAGTACTTC. Translated: CASNAGQETQYF.

The table lists this clone with a few counts. The chain uses TRBV7-6 and TRBJ1-1, with D tentatively TRBD1 (6 bases). This CDR3 has 14 residues. V shed 3 bases and J shed 2 bases, with 10 bases lying between them. Per the germline V gene, CDR1 is SGHVS and CDR2 is FNYEAQ. CDR3 nucleotides: TGTGCCAGCAGCTTGAGACAGGCTAACACTGAAGCTTTCTTT. Translated: CASSLRQANTEAFF.

The J gene is TRBJ2-3, the V gene TRBV18, with 9 bases aligning to TRBD2. The V and J ends lost 4 bases and 2 bases, in that order; junction bases with no gene match: 4. Germline CDR1 is KGHSH and CDR2 is LQKENI. The CDR3 loop spans 15 amino acids. The CDR3 reads CASSLGLANTDTQYF. As DNA, the CDR3 is TGTGCCAGCTCACTTGGACTAGCGAACACAGATACGCAGTATTTT.

The chain combines TRBV30 with TRBJ1-2; perhaps TRBD1 as D (6 bases). V shed 4 bases and J shed 2 bases, with 14 bases lying between them. This CDR3 is 14 amino acids long. The V gene's germline CDR1 is GTSNPN and CDR2 SVGIG (reference sequence). The CDR3 is CAWKGDRTNYGYTF. CDR3 DNA sequence: TGTGCCTGGAAGGGGGATCGGACAAACTATGGCTACACCTTC.

The V gene is TRBV18, the J gene TRBJ2-1; D may be TRBD1 or TRBD2 (5 bases each). Germline CDR1 is KGHSH and CDR2 is LQKENI. With 3 bases removed from V and 4 bases from J, the gap between germline ends came to 10 bases. There are 14 residues in the CDR3. CDR3 in amino acids: CASSPGTPYNEQFF. As DNA, the CDR3 is TGTGCCAGCTCACCCGGGACCCCTTACAATGAGCAGTTCTTC. Filled out from reference TRBV18 and TRBJ2-1, the complete variable domain reads NAGVMQNPRHLVRRRGQEARLRCSPMKGHSHVYWYRQLPEEGLKFMVYLQKENIIDESGMPKERFSAEFPKEGPSILRIQQVVRGDSAAYFCASSPGTPYNEQFFGPGTRLTVL.

This chain uses TRBV6-5 with TRBJ2-5, with 9 bases aligning to TRBD1. Germline V gene sequence: CDR1 MNHEY, CDR2 SVGAGI. V lost 6 bases, J lost 5 bases, and 7 bases stayed unmatched. This CDR3 contains 14 residues. The chain's CDR3 is CASSLSGTGETQYF. The CDR3 nucleotides read TGTGCCAGCAGCCTTTCCGGGACAGGGGAGACCCAGTACTTC.

This clone was observed once. CDR3 residues: CASSQGYEQYF. For the CDR3, the DNA is TGTGCCAGCTCCCAGGGTTACGAGCAGTACTTC. V gene TRBV18 combines with J gene TRBJ2-7; D is perhaps TRBD1 (5 bases). The germline V gene has CDR1 KGHSH and CDR2 LQKENI. CDR3 length equals 11 residues. Trimming pared 6 bases from V and 4 bases from J, leaving 7 bases between.

The rearrangement joins TRBV7-8 to TRBJ1-1; perhaps TRBD1 as D (5 bases). In germline, CDR1 is SGHVS, CDR2 FQNEAQ. V was shortened by 4 bases and J by 6 bases, with 12 bases between the two germline ends. There are 13 residues in the CDR3. CDR3 sequence (DNA): TGTGCCAGCAGCTATGGCGGGGGGGCTGAAGCTTTCTTT. Its protein is CASSYGGGAEAFF.

This chain joins TRBV7-2 and TRBJ1-1; D is undetermined. Germline loops: CDR1 SGHTA, CDR2 FQGNSA. The length of the CDR3 is 14 residues. With 3 bases removed from V and 6 bases from J, the gap between germline ends came to 14 bases. CDR3 loop: CASSFGWGFPEAFF. CDR3 bases: TGTGCCAGCAGCTTCGGGTGGGGTTTTCCTGAAGCTTTCTTT.

This rearrangement joins TRBV10-3 to TRBJ1-1; a possible D gene is TRBD1 (6 bases). The CDR3 is 12 residues long. The germline gives CDR1 ENHRY, CDR2 SYGVKD. Between the trimmed V and J ends, which lost 7 bases and 5 bases, there was a span of 11 bases. CDR3 bases: TGTGCCATCACCACCGGGACAACTGAAGCTTTCTTT. Amino acid sequence: CAITTGTTEAFF.

The chain joins TRBV6-5 to TRBJ2-7, with D perhaps matching TRBD2 (6 bases). The CDR3 covers 15 residues. V was pared by 6 bases and J by 6 bases, with 21 bases between. Germline V gene data show CDR1 as MNHEY and CDR2 as SVGAGI. The CDR3 DNA follows: TGTGCCAGCAGGCCGCCGGGACTCCGGGGCACCGAGCAGTACTTC. Its translation: CASRPPGLRGTEQYF.

The rearrangement links TRBV7-2 to TRBJ1-1; tentatively, D is TRBD1 (6 bases). The germline gives CDR1 SGHTA, CDR2 FQGNSA. V was cut by 2 bases and J by 5 bases, with 15 bases left in between. The CDR3 totals 15 residues. The chain's CDR3 is CASSLRSARGTEAFF. The DNA of the CDR3 is TGTGCCAGCAGCTTACGGTCGGCCAGGGGTACTGAAGCTTTCTTT. Looking up the rest from reference TRBV7-2 and TRBJ1-1 gives the full variable domain: GAGVSQSPSNKVTEKGKDVELRCDPISGHTALYWYRQSLGQGLEFLIYFQGNSAPDKSGLPSDRFSAERTGGSVSTLTIQRTQQEDSAVYLCASSLRSARGTEAFFGQGTRLTVV.